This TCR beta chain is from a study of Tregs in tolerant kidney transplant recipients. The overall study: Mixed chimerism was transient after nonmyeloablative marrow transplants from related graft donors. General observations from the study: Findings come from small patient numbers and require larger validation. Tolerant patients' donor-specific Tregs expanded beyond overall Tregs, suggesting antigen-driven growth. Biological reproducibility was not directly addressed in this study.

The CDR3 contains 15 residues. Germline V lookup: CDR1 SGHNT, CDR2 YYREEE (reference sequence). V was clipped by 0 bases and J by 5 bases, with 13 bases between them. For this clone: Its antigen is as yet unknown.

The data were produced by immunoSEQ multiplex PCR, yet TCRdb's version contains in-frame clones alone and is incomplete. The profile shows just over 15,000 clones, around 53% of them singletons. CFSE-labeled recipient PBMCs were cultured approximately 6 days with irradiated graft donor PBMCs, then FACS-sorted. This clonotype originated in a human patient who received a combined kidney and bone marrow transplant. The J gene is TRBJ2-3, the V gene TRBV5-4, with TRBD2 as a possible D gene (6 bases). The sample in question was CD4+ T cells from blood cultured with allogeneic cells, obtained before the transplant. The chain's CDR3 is CASSLDSREGDTQYF. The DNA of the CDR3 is TGTGCCAGCAGCTTGGATTCGCGGGAAGGAGATACGCAGTATTTT.